Listed here is a single T cell receptor (beta chain). Which antigen it targets is not known. Qualities for individual bases were not recorded, and no much larger clone is one base off. One collaborating source in Seattle enrolled patients during active infection and followed them longitudinally through the course of disease. The collaborating institutions used their own protocols to collect whole blood in K2EDTA tubes. For TCRbeta analysis, collaborators shipped samples in one of three forms: frozen whole blood, isolated PBMCs, or DNA extracted from either of those sample types. From V the trimming removes 4 bases and from J it removes 4 bases, while the gene matches leave 12 bases of the junction unaccounted for. Reading from cysteine to phenylalanine, the CDR3 counts 16 amino acids. Left in the record is the CDR3 DNA by itself, 48 bases read in frame from the first base. According to the germline V gene (reference sequence), CDR1 reads LGHDT and CDR2 reads YNNKEL.

The record originates from a study of blood T cell repertoires in COVID-19 (TCRdb year 2020). Turning to the overall study: Samples covering the acute and convalescent phases of COVID-19 were provided by collaborators in the United States, Italy and Spain. The material from the prospective study consisted of cDNA or gDNA derived from T cells, B-cell-depleted T cells, or PBMCs. Deeply sampled blood TCRbeta repertoires from subjects exposed to, actively infected with, or recovered from COVID-19 were included in the dataset. The repertoires were released in a freely available public database intended as a resource for research on the immune response to SARS-CoV-2. The samples were drawn from the first 160 participants of the ongoing ImmuneRACE study and from some 1,300 subjects provided by 6 global collaborators. A de-identified subject ID, COVID-19 status, age in years and sex were almost always included in the sample metadata. Where HLA class I and class II types were available, the types were taken from metadata supplied by the sample provider, not from assay-based typing.

The full study reports these points: Clinical and demographic metadata were provided uncurated, with the amount varying by source and participant.

TCRbeta CDR3 regions were amplified from genomic DNA using the immunoSEQ Assay, a bias-controlled multiplex PCR. Turning to the authors' computational methods: The number of nucleated cells in each sample was estimated by amplification of reference gene primers within the assay. To quantify the absolute abundance of each unique TCRbeta CDR3 rearrangement, sequence reads were collapsed and filtered. For each sample, productive Simpson clonality was calculated as the square root of Simpson's diversity index across productive rearrangements. In its TCRdb copy, this immuneACCESS table keeps in-frame sequences only and misses some clones. Where compared with another copy, unresolved V genes explain less than half of these, and the others have no known cause. V, J and clone size are those of that table, while D and trimming were read from the DNA. The sample has about 480,000 clones on record, 80% to 90% of them singletons. Over 0.7% of the sample lies in the top ten.

The sequence is built from TRBV3-1 (or the pseudogene TRBV3-2) and TRBJ1-1; TRBD1 matches 7 bases in the middle. Sequenced material: peripheral blood. The clonotype was recovered from a man aged 18 to 35 with COVID-19, enrolled during active disease. Here is the DNA: TGTGCCAGCAGCCTCGGGACAGCCACGGGGAGCACTGAAGCTTTCTTT. Translated, it gives CASSLGTATGSTEAFF.